This TCR beta chain was captured in a study of OX40 agonist ivuxolimab in advanced cancers. The wider study: Dose-escalation patients suffered from hepatocellular carcinoma, melanoma, renal cell or head and neck cancer. Antecedent anti-PD-1, anti-PD-L1 or anti-CTLA-4 therapy was permissible, with about 39% having received some. Partial responses occurred in three patients (one hepatocellular carcinoma, two cutaneous melanoma). Overall study findings and caveats: Dosing at 0.1 to 3.0 mg/kg was accompanied by clonal expansion of CD4+ and CD8+ blood T cells by week 6.

Clones were sequenced by immunoSEQ multiplex PCR, and TCRdb holds only the in-frame ones, with some missing. The sample lists some 82,000 clones; just over 85% were seen once. Between the trimmed V and J ends, which lost 0 bases and 7 bases, there was a span of 10 bases. The germline V gene encodes CDR1 SGHAT and CDR2 FQNNGV. The CDR3 loop spans 14 amino acids. This clone was recorded a few times. Its cognate antigen is unknown. The rearrangement uses TRBV11-2 and TRBJ1-5; tentative D call: TRBD1 (5 bases). Specimen: CD4+ or CD8+ T cells sorted from blood, collected in a trial of the OX40 agonist ivuxolimab. The origin of this receptor is an adult with an advanced solid tumor such as melanoma, head and neck, liver or kidney cancer. CDR3 DNA: TGTGCCAGCAGCTTAGACGGGGGTGGGCAGCCCCAGCATTTT. Encoded protein: CASSLDGGGQPQHF.